The clone carrying this TCR beta chain was recorded once. The target antigen is unknown. Germline values: CDR1 MNHEY, CDR2 SVGEGT. V lost 4 bases, J lost 9 bases, and 16 bases lay in between. The length of the CDR3 is 13 residues. Using immunoSEQ multiplex PCR, the repertoire was profiled, and TCRdb retains in-frame clones only, with some absent. The data show 300,000 to 450,000 clones, about 90% seen once. This specimen comes from a study of Ad26.COV2.S vaccination and SARS-CoV-2 variants. Study findings and constraints: Researchers cautioned that TCR breadth and depth analyses may have underestimated total T cell responses.

The starting material was peripheral blood, obtained after recovery from COVID-19. The origin of this receptor is a human donor who had recovered from COVID-19. The chain couples TRBV6-2 or TRBV6-3 to TRBJ2-7, with D hard to call. This chain's CDR3 is CASSSLGREGQYF. The CDR3 DNA follows: TGTGCCAGCAGTTCCCTCGGCAGAGAAGGGCAGTACTTC.